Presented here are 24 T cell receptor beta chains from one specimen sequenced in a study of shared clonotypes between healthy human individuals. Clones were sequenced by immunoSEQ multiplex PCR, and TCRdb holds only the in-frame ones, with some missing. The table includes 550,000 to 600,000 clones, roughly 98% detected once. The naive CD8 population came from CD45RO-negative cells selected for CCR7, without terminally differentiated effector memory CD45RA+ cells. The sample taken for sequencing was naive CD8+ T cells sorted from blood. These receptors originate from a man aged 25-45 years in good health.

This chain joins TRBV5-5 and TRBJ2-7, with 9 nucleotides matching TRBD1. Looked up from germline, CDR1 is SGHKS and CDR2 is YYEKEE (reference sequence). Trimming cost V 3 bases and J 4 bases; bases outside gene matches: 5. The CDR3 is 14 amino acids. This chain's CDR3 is CASSYGQGFYEQYF. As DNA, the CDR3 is TGTGCCAGCAGCTATGGACAGGGGTTTTACGAGCAGTACTTC.

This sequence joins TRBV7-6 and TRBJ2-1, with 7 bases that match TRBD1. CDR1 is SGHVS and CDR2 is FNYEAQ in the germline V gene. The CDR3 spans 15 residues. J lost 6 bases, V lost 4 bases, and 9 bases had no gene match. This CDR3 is CASSSRQGLGNEQFF. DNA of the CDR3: TGTGCCAGCAGCTCCCGACAGGGTCTAGGCAATGAGCAGTTCTTC.

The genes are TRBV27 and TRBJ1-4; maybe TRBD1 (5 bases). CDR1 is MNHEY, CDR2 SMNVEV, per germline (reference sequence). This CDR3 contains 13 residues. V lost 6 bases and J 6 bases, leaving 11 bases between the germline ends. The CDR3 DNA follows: TGTGCCAGCAGCCTGTTCAGGGATGAAAAACTGTTTTTT. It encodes CASSLFRDEKLFF.

CDR3 in DNA: TGTGCCAGCAGGACGGGGGACCTTATTAATGAAAAACTGTTTTTT. This translates into CASRTGDLINEKLFF. The gene calls are TRBV28 and TRBJ1-4, with D possibly being TRBD1 (5 bases). This CDR3 is built from 15 residues. CDR1 and CDR2 from the germline V gene are MDHEN and SYDVKM. With 6 bases removed from V and 4 bases from J, the gap between germline ends came to 15 bases.

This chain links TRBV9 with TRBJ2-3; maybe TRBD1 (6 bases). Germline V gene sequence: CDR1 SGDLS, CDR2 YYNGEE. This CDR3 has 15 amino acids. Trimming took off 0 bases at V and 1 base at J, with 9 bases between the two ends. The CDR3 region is CASSVAGVGTDTQYF. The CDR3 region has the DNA TGTGCCAGCAGCGTAGCAGGGGTGGGCACAGATACGCAGTATTTT.

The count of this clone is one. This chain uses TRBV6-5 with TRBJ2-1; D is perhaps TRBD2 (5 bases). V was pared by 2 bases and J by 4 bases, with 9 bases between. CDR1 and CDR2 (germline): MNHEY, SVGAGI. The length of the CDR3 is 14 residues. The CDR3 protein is CASSYQSGYNEQFF. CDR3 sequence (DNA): TGTGCCAGCAGTTACCAATCGGGGTACAATGAGCAGTTCTTC.

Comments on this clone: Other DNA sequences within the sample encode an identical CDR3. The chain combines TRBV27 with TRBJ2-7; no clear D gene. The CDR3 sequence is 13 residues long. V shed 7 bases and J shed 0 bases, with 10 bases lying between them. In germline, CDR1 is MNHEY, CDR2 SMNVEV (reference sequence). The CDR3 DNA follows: TGTGCCAGCACGGGTCAGGACTCCTACGAGCAGTACTTC. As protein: CASTGQDSYEQYF.

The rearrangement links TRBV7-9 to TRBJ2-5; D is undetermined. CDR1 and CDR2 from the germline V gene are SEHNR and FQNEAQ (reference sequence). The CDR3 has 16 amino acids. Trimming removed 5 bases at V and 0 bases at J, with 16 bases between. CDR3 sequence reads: CASSPIFGVNQETQYF. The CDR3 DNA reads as TGTGCCAGCAGCCCCATTTTTGGAGTAAACCAAGAGACCCAGTACTTC.

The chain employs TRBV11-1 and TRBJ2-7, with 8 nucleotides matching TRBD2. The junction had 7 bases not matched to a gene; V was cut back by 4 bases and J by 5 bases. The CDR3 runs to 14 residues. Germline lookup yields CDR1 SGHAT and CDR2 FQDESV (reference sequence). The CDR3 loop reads CASSSSGSFDEQYF. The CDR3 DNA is TGTGCCAGCAGCTCCAGCGGGAGCTTTGACGAGCAGTACTTC.

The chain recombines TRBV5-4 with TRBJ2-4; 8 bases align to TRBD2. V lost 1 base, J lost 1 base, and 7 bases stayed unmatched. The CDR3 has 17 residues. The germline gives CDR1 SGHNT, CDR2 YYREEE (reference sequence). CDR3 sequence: CASSLLGGRLAKNIQYF. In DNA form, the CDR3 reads TGTGCCAGCAGCTTGTTGGGCGGGAGGTTGGCCAAAAACATTCAGTACTTC.

CDR3 nucleotide sequence: TGTGCCAGCAGCTTAGAAATTACCTACGAGCAGTACTTC. Amino acids: CASSLEITYEQYF. The rearrangement links TRBV11-2 to TRBJ2-7; no firm D call. Germline V CDR1 and CDR2: SGHAT, FQNNGV. Trimming left V 0 bases short and J 2 bases short, with 5 bases between. This CDR3 region has 13 residues.

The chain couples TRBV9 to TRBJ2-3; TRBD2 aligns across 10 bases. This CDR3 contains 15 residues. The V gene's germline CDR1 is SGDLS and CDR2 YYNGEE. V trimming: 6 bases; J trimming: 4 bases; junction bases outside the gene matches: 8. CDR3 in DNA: TGTGCCAGCACCTCAGCGGGGGGGCGCGCAGATACGCAGTATTTT. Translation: CASTSAGGRADTQYF.

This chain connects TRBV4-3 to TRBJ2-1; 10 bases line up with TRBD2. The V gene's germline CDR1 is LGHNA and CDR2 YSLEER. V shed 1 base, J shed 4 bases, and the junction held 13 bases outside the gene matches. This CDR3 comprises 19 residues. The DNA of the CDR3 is TGCGCCAGCAGCCAAGGATACGATTTGGGACTAGCGATGTACAATGAGCAGTTCTTC. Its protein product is CASSQGYDLGLAMYNEQFF.

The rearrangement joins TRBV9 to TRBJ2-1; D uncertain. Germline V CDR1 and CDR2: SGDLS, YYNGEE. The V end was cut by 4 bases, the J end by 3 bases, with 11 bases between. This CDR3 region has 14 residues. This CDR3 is CASSTGSSYNEQFF. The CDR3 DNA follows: TGTGCCAGCAGCACCGGCAGCAGCTACAATGAGCAGTTCTTC.

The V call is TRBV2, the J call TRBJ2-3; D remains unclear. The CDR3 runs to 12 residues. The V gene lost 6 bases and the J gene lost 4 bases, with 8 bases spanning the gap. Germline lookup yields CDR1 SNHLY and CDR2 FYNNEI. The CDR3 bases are TGTGCCAGCAGGGGAATCGCAGATACGCAGTATTTT. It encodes CASRGIADTQYF. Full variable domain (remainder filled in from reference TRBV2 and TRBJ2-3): EPEVTQTPSHQVTQMGQEVILRCVPISNHLYFYWYRQILGQKVEFLVSFYNNEISEKSEIFDDQFSVERPDGSNFTLKIRSTKLEDSAMYFCASRGIADTQYFGPGTRLTVL.

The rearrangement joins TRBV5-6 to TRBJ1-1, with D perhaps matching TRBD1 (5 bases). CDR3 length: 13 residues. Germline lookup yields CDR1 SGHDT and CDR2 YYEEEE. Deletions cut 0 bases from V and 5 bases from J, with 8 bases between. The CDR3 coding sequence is TGTGCCAGCAGCTTGGGGGGCTTGACTGAAGCTTTCTTT. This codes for CASSLGGLTEAFF. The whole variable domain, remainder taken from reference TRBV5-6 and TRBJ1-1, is DAGVTQSPTHLIKTRGQQVTLRCSPKSGHDTVSWYQQALGQGPQFIFQYYEEEERQRGNFPDRFSGHQFPNYSSELNVNALLLGDSALYLCASSLGGLTEAFFGQGTRLTVV.

The chain's CDR3 is CASGLSGRGYTF. DNA of the CDR3: TGTGCTAGTGGTTTGTCGGGGAGAGGCTACACCTTC. The chain uses TRBV12-5 and TRBJ1-2; D uncertain. CDR3 size: 12 residues. From germline, CDR1 is LGHNT and CDR2 FRNRAP. The V end lost 2 bases, the J end lost 8 bases, and 9 bases lay between the germline ends.

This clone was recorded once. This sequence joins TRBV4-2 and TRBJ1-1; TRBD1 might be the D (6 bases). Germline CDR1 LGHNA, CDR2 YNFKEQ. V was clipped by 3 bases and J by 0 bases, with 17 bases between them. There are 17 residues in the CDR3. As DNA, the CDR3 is TGTGCCAGCAGCCACCCCAAGCAGGGGTCAGTGAACACTGAAGCTTTCTTT. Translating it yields CASSHPKQGSVNTEAFF.

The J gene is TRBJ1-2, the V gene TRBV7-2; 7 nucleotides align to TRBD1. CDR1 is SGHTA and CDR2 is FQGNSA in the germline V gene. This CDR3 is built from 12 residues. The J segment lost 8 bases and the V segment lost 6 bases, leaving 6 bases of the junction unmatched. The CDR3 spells CASRTGPIGYTF. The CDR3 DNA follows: TGTGCCAGCAGGACAGGGCCTATAGGCTACACCTTC.

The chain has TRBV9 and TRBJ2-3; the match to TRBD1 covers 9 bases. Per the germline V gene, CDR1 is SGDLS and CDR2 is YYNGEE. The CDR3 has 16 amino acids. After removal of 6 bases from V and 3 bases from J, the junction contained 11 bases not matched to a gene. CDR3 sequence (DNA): TGTGCCAGCACGCGAGGACAGGGGTATTGGACAGATACGCAGTATTTT. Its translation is CASTRGQGYWTDTQYF.

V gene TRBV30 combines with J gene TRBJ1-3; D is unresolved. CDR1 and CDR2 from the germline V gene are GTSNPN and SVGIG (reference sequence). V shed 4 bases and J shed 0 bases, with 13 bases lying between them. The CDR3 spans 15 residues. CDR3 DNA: TGTGCCTGGAAAGATCGGGGATACTCTGGAAACACCATATATTTT. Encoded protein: CAWKDRGYSGNTIYF.

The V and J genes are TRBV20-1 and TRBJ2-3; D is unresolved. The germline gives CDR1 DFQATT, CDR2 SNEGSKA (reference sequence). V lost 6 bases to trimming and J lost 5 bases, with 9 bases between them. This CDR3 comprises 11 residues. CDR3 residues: CSAKSVDTQYF. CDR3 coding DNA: TGCAGTGCAAAGTCGGTAGATACGCAGTATTTT.

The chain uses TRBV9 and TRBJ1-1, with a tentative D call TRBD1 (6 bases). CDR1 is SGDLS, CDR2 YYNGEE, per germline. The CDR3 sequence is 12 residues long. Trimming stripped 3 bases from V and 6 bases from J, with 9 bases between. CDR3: CASSAGGAEAFF. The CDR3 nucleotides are TGTGCCAGCAGCGCTGGGGGCGCTGAAGCTTTCTTT.

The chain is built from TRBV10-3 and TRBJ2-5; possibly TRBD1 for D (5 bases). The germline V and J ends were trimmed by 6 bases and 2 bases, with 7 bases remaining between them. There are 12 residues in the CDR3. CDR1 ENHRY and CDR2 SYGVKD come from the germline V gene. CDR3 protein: CAIRGDQETQYF. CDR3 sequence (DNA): TGTGCCATCAGAGGGGATCAAGAGACCCAGTACTTC.